Sequencing of this T cell receptor (beta chain) was carried out in a study of CD8 T cells in ankylosing spondylitis. A quantitative 5'-RACE method, one with molecular barcodes, was used to make TCR beta libraries. TCRdb re-called the 5' RACE reads with MiXCR, one entry per CDR3 protein. Altogether some 270,000 distinct CDR3 sequences are present, about a sixth being singletons, with the ten largest covering less than 35%. Findings of the study overall: Characteristic of ankylosing spondylitis blood, it appeared, was a TCR beta motif comprising roughly 8 highly homologous variants.

CDR3 length equals 15 residues. Germline CDR1 reads SGHVS; CDR2 reads FNYEAQ. V shed 0 bases and J shed 3 bases, with 12 bases lying between them. This clonotype was found a few times. Its matching antigen is unknown. The source of this sequence is a male donor with ankylosing spondylitis or in good health (not recorded which). What was sequenced was blood, either unsorted or a sorted T cell fraction (not recorded which). The chain is built from TRBV7-6 and TRBJ2-7; TRBD1 might be the D (6 bases). The CDR3 loop reads CASSLASWDNYEQYF. The CDR3 DNA reads TGTGCCAGCAGCTTAGCGTCCTGGGACAACTACGAGCAGTACTTC.